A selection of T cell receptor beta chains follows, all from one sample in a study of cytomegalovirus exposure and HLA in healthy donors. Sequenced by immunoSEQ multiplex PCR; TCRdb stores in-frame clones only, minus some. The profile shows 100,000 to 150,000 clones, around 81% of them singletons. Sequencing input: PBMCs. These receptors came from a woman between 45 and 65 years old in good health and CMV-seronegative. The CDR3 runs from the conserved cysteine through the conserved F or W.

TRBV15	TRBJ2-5	CATSRDQVLIETQYF
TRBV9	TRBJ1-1	CASSAPGGTEAFF
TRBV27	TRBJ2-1	CASSSILPGLGQFF
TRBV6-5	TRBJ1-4	CASSSLQGAYEKLFF
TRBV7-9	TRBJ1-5	CASSPTGGGNQPQHF
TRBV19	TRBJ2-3	CASSTGGGTDTQYF
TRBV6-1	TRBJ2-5	CASSDHTSGLYQETQYF
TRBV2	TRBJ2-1	CASPGELANYNEQFF
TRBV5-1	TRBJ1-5	CASSEQGMSNQPQNF
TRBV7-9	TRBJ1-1	CASSNQTGGWTEAFF
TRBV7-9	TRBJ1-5	CASSLASSGNQPQHF
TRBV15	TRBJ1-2	CATSRDRGGGGYTF
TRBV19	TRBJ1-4	CASSRTGGIEKLFF
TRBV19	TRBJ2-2	CASSKPLVGAGELFF
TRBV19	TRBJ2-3	CASSITTSGSTDTQYF
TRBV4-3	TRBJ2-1	CASSQTSGSYNEQFF
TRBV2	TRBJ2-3	CASSELTSGIDTQYF
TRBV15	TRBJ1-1	CATSSGGTVNTEAFF
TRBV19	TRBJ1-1	CASSIGPTGGTEAFF
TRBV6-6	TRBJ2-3	CASSSPSGSNTQYF
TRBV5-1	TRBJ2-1	CASSFTAQPPNEQFF
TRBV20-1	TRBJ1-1	CGGVRGTEAFF
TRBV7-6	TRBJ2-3	CASSLGQDTDTQYF
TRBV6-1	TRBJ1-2	CASSERWTYYGYTF
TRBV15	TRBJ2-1	CATSRDGGSTTYNEQFF
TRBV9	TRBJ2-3	CASSAGRGASRGTDTQYF
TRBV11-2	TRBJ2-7	CASSLGTSGIYEQYF
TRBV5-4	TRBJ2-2	CASSLSGVHTGELFF
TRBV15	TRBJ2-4	CATSRDWGGSFGAKNIQYF
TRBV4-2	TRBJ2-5	CASSQEAGRQETQYF
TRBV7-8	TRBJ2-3	CASSRSSSGRARYTQYF